The present T cell receptor (beta chain) was sequenced within a study of blood T cell repertoires in COVID-19. As for the study in general: Acute and convalescent COVID-19 specimens originated in the United States, Italy and Spain. T cells, B-cell-depleted T cells, or PBMCs supplied cDNA or gDNA.

Original data processing: Amplification from reference gene primers served as the basis for estimated nucleated cell counts. The data were produced by immunoSEQ multiplex PCR, yet TCRdb's version contains in-frame clones alone and is incomplete. Clone size and V and J calls were adopted from that table, with D and trimming inferred from the DNA. The sample yields approximately 150,000 clones, approximately 88% seen once. Trimming left V 5 bases short and J 5 bases short, with 11 bases between. The CDR3 length is 13 residues. Germline lookup yields CDR1 SNHLY and CDR2 FYNNEI. Input material: peripheral blood. The chain combines TRBV2 with TRBJ2-3, with D perhaps matching TRBD1 (6 bases). The sequence was collected from an elderly woman with acute or convalescent COVID-19. The CDR3 here is CASSYAGVDTQYF. CDR3 DNA sequence: TGTGCCAGCAGTTACGCAGGGGTAGATACGCAGTATTTT.